The T cell receptor beta chain under discussion was sequenced for a study of T cells after yellow fever vaccination. J gave up 2 bases and V 6 bases, and 5 bases lay outside the gene matches. The CDR3 is 16 residues long. General study points: Clonotypes shared by both compartments, CD4 and CD8, made up a small share.

UMIs were added to TCR cDNA along with a universal primer site when it was made by 5'RACE template switching. TCRdb itself ran the 5' RACE reads through MiXCR, one entry per CDR3 protein. The sample includes some 300,000 distinct CDR3 sequences, less than 4.5% of them seen just once. Notes on this clonotype: No antigen is known for it.

The chain recombines TRBV12-3 or TRBV12-4 with TRBJ1-6; 9 bases match TRBD1. Source: PBMCs, taken on the day of the yellow fever booster vaccination. The clonotype originates from a man younger than 35 who received the YFV17D yellow fever vaccine. DNA of the CDR3: TGTGCCAGCAGCTGGGGACAGGGCGCCTATAATTCACCCCTCCACTTT. Translation gives CASSWGQGAYNSPLHF.